This T cell receptor (beta chain) was retrieved from a study of blood T cell repertoires in COVID-19. This CDR3 contains 14 residues. Trimming pared 3 bases from V and 5 bases from J, leaving 13 bases between. Germline V CDR1 and CDR2: MNHEY, SVGAGI. Authors' methods: The authors estimated nucleated cell counts from reference gene primer amplification. Here immunoSEQ multiplex PCR was the method, and the copy in TCRdb shows in-frame clones only, minus some. V, J and clone size reflect that table, while D and trimming were determined from the DNA. The sample includes around 140,000 clones, about 87% seen only once; the top ten take 1.5% to 2%.

This TCR came from a woman aged 45-65 years with acute or convalescent COVID-19. The source material was peripheral blood. The rearrangement joins TRBV6-5 to TRBJ1-1, with a possible D match to TRBD1 (6 bases). The CDR3 region has the DNA TGTGCCAGCAGTTATGGGGGGGCGCGTACTGAAGCTTTCTTT. It specifies CASSYGGARTEAFF.